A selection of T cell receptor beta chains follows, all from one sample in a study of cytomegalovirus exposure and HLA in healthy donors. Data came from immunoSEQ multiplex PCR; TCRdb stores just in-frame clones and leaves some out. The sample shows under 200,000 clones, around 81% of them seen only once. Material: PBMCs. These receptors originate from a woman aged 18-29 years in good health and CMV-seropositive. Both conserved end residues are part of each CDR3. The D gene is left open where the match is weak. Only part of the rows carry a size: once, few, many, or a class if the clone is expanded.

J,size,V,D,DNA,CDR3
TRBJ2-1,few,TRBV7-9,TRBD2,TGTGCCAGCAGCTTGGACGGGGGGGGTTCCTACAATGAGCAGTTCTTC,CASSLDGGGSYNEQFF
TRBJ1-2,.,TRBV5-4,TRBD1,TGTGCCAGCAGCCAACGACAGGGCCCTTACTATGGCTACACCTTC,CASSQRQGPYYGYTF
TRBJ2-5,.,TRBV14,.,TGTGCCAGCAGCCTCACGAACTCTCGGGTAGAGACCCAGTACTTC,CASSLTNSRVETQYF
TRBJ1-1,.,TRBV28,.,TGTGCCAGCAGCCAGGGGCGGATGAACACTGAAGCTTTCTTT,CASSQGRMNTEAFF
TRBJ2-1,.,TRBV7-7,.,TGTGCTAGCAGCTTAGCGCAGGGGTGGGAGCAGTTCTTC,CASSLAQGWEQFF
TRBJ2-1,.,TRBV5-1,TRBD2,TGCGCCAGCAGAGGACTAGCGGGGGCAGGGGAGCAGTTCTTC,CASRGLAGAGEQFF
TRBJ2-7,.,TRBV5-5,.,TGTGCCAGCAGCTTGGAATGGGGGCACGAGCAGTACTTC,CASSLEWGHEQYF
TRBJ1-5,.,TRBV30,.,TGTGCCTGGAGTGTACGGGGGGATCAGCCCCAGCATTTT,CAWSVRGDQPQHF
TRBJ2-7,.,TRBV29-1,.,TGCAGCGTAACGGACGCCGGGAGCACCTACGAGCAGTACTTC,CSVTDAGSTYEQYF
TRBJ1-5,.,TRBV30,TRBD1,TGTGCCTGGAGTGCGCTCCACAGGGGGGGTCAGCCCCAGCATTTT,CAWSALHRGGQPQHF
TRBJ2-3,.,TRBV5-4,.,TGTGCCAGCTCTAGCACAGATACGCAGTATTTT,CASSSTDTQYF
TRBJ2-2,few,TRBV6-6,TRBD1,TGTGCCAGCAGATCGGACAGGGGCACCGGGGAGCTGTTTTTT,CASRSDRGTGELFF
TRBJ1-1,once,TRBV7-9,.,TGTGCCAGCAGCTTAGCAGGGCGGGGGCGGGCTGAAGCTTTCTTT,CASSLAGRGRAEAFF
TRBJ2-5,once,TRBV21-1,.,TGTGCCAGCAGCCCCAACTGTCCGGGACAGGCGTACCAAGAGACCCAGTACTTC,CASSPNCPGQAYQETQYF
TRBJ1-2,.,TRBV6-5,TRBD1,TGTGCCAGCAGTTACTCCGGACAGGGAGGCTATGGCTACACCTTC,CASSYSGQGGYGYTF
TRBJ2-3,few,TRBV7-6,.,TGTGCCAGCAGCTTAGGACGGGGATATACGCAGTATTTT,CASSLGRGYTQYF
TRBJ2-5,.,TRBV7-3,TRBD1,TGTGCCAGCAGCCAGAGACAGGGTCAGGAGGAGACCCAGTACTTC,CASSQRQGQEETQYF
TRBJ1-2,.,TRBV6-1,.,TGTGCCAGCAGTGAGGGCGCAGGGGAGGGGAATGGCTACACCTTC,CASSEGAGEGNGYTF
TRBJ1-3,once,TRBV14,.,TGTGCCAGCAGCCAATACAGGTCGAGCTCTGGAAACACCATATATTTT,CASSQYRSSSGNTIYF
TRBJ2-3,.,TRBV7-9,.,TGTGCCAGCAGCTGGAGGAGAAGCGGAGGGGATACGCAGTATTTT,CASSWRRSGGDTQYF
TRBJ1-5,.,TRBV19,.,TGTGCCAGTAAAGCCGGGACACCTAATCAGCCCCAGCATTTT,CASKAGTPNQPQHF
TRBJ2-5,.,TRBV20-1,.,TGCAGTGGTACAGTACAAGAGACCCAGTACTTC,CSGTVQETQYF
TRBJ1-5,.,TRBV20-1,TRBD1,TGCAGTGCTATCGGGACAGGGGAGCAGCATTTT,CSAIGTGEQHF
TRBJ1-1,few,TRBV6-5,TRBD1,TGTGCCAGCAGTGCAGGGACAGCCCAAACTGAAGCTTTCTTT,CASSAGTAQTEAFF
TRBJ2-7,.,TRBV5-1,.,TGCGCCAGCAGCCCGCAAGGGGCACCGGGCGAGCAGTACTTC,CASSPQGAPGEQYF
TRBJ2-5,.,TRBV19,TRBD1,TGTGCCAGTAGTACCGGACAGGGAGGAGAGACCCAGTACTTC,CASSTGQGGETQYF
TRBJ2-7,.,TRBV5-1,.,TGCGCCAGCAGCCTTCAGGACTCCTACGAGCAGTACTTC,CASSLQDSYEQYF
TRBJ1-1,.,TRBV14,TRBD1,TGTGCCAGCAGTCGGGACAGGGTTCGCACTGAAGCTTTCTTT,CASSRDRVRTEAFF
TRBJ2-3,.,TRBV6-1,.,TGTGCCAGTCTCTCGATTGGGGCTAGCACAGATACGCAGTATTTT,CASLSIGASTDTQYF
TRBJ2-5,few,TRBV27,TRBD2,TGTGCCAGCAGTCCGTCTTCCGGGGGGGCCGCAGGTTTAACCCAGTACTTC,CASSPSSGGAAGLTQYF
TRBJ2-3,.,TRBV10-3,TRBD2,TGTGCCACCAAGTTAGCGGGGGGGCCGGATACGCAGTATTTT,CATKLAGGPDTQYF
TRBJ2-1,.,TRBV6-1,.,TGTGCCAGCAGTGAAGGGAGCTCCTACAATGAGCAGTTCTTC,CASSEGSSYNEQFF
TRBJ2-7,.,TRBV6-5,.,TGTGCCAGCAGCCAGAGAGGGATCGAGCAGTACTTC,CASSQRGIEQYF
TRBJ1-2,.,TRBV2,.,TGTGCCAGCCGCGGAAGAGACGTCGGTTTTTTCTACACCTTC,CASRGRDVGFFYTF
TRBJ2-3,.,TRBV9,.,TGTGCCAGCAGCGTAGAACAGGGTAGGGCAGCAGATACGCAGTATTTT,CASSVEQGRAADTQYF
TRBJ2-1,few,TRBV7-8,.,TGTGCCAGCAGCTTAGGTCAGGGCCGCTCCTACAATGAGCAGTTCTTC,CASSLGQGRSYNEQFF
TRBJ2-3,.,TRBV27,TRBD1,TGTGCCAGCAGTTTGACAGGGGGTGGAGATACGCAGTATTTT,CASSLTGGGDTQYF
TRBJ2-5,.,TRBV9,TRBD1,TGTGCCAGCAGCTCCGGGACAGGGCAAGAGACCCAGTACTTC,CASSSGTGQETQYF
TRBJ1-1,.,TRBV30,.,TGTGCCTGGAGTAGGGGCCCGGCTGAAGCTTTCTTT,CAWSRGPAEAFF
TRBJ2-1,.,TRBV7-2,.,TGTGCCAGCAGTCGCCAACACAGGACCTACAATGAGCAGTTCTTC,CASSRQHRTYNEQFF
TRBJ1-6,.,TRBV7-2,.,TGTGCCAGCAGCTTAGTAGGACTGAAGAATTCACCCCTCCACTTT,CASSLVGLKNSPLHF
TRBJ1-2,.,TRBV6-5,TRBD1,TGTGCCAGCAGACCACTTCAGGGGGAGAGTCATGGCTACACCTTC,CASRPLQGESHGYTF
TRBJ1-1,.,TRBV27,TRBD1,TGTGCCAGCAGTTTATCACCGACAGGGGATAAAGCTTTCTTT,CASSLSPTGDKAFF
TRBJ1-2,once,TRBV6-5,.,TGTGCCAGCAGCCACAGGGATGGCTACACCTTC,CASSHRDGYTF
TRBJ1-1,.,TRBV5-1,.,TGCGCCAGCAGCTTAGTTTCCCAGGGGCTCACTGAAGCTTTCTTT,CASSLVSQGLTEAFF
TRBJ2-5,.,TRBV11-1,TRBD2,TGTGCCAGCAGCCCCGGTATTCTAGCGGGGGGACGACTAGGGGAGACCCAGTACTTC,CASSPGILAGGRLGETQYF
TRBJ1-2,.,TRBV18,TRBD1,TGTGCCAGCTCACCGGGACAGGGGGCTTCCTCTAACTATGGCTACACCTTC,CASSPGQGASSNYGYTF
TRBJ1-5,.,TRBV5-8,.,TGTGCCAGCAGGACTTTATCCTCCAATCAGCCCCAGCATTTT,CASRTLSSNQPQHF
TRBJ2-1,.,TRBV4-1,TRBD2,TGCGCCAGCAGCGAAAGAGGCGGGCTAGCGGGGGGGATCGATGAGCAGTTCTTC,CASSERGGLAGGIDEQFF
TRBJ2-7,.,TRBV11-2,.,TGTGCCAGCAGCTTAGGTCTCTACGAGCAGTACTTC,CASSLGLYEQYF
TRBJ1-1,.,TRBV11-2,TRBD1,TGTGCCAGCAGCTCACGGGACAGGGGCGTGAACACTGAAGCTTTCTTT,CASSSRDRGVNTEAFF
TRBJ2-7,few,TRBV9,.,TGTGCCAGCAGCGTGTGGCGGGGGCCCTACGAGCAGTACTTC,CASSVWRGPYEQYF
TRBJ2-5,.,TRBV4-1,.,TGCGCCAGCAGCCAAGGCGGGGCCGGGGAGACCCAGTACTTC,CASSQGGAGETQYF
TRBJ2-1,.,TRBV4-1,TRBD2,TGCGCCAGCAGCCAGACCCGGGAGGTTGGGCAGTTCTTC,CASSQTREVGQFF
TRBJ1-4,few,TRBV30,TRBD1,TGTGCCTGGAGGACAGGGTGGGGAGAAAAACTGTTTTTT,CAWRTGWGEKLFF